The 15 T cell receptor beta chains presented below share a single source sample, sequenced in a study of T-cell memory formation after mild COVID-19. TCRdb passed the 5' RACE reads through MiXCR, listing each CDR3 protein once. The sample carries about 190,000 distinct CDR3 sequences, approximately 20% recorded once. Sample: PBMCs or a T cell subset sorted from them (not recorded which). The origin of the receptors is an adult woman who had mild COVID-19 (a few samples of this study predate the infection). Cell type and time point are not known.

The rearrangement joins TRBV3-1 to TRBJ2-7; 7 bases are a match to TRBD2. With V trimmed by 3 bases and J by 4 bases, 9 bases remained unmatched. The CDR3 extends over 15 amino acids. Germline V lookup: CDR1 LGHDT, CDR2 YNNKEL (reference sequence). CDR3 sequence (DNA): TGTGCCAGCAGCCAGCAGCTCGGGGGGATTTACGAGCAGTACTTC. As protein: CASSQQLGGIYEQYF.

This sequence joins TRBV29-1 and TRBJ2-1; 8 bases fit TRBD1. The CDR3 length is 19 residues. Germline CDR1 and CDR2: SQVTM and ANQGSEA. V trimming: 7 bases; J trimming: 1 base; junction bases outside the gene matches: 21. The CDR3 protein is CSAKMPGQEFLLSYNEQFF. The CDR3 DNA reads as TGCAGCGCAAAAATGCCGGGACAGGAATTCCTCTTATCCTACAATGAGCAGTTCTTC.

CDR3 bases: TGTGCCAGCAGCCAAGATCCCGGGACAGGTTACAATGAGCAGTTCTTC. This encodes CASSQDPGTGYNEQFF. The rearrangement joins TRBV4-2 to TRBJ2-1, with TRBD1 matching over 8 bases. CDR3 length: 16 residues. V shed 0 bases, J shed 4 bases, and the junction held 5 bases outside the gene matches. The germline CDR1 and CDR2 sequences are LGHNA and YNFKEQ.

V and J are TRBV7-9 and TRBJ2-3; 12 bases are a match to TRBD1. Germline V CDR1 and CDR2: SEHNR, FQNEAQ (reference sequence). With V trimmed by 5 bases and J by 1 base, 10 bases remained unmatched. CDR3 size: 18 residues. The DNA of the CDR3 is TGTGCCAGCAGCCCCCGAGGGACAGGGGGCCGGGGCACAGATACGCAGTATTTT. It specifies CASSPRGTGGRGTDTQYF.

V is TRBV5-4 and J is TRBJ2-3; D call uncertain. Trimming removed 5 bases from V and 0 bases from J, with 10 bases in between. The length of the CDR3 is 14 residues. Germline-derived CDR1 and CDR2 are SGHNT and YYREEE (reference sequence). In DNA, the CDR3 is TGTGCCAGCAGACTTACAGCTAGCACAGATACGCAGTATTTT. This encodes CASRLTASTDTQYF. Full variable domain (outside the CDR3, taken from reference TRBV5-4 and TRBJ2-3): ETGVTQSPTHLIKTRGQQVTLRCSSQSGHNTVSWYQQALGQGPQFIFQYYREEENGRGNFPPRFSGLQFPNYSSELNVNALELDDSALYLCASRLTASTDTQYFGPGTRLTVL.

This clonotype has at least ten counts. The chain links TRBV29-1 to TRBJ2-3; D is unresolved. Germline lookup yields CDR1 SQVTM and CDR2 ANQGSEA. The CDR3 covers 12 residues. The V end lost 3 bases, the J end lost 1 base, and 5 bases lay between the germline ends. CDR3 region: CSVEDGTDTQYF. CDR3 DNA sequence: TGCAGCGTTGAGGACGGCACAGATACGCAGTATTTT.

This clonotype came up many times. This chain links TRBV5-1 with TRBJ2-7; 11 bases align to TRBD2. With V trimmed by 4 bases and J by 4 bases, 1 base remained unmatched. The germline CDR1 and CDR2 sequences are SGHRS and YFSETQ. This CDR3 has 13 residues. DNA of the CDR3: TGCGCCAGCAGCACTAGCGGGAGTTACGAGCAGTACTTC. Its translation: CASSTSGSYEQYF.

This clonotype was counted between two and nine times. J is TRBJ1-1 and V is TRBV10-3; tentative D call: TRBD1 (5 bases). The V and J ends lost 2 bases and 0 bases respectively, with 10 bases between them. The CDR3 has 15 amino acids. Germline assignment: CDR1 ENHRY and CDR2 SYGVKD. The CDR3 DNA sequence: TGTGCCATCAGTGAGAAAGCAGGGATGAACACTGAAGCTTTCTTT. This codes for CAISEKAGMNTEAFF.

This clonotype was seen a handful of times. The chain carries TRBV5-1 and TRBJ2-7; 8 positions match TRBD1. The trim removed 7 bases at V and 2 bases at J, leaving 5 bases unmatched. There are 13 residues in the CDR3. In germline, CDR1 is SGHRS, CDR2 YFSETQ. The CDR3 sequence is CASRQGSTYEQYF. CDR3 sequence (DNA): TGCGCCAGCCGACAGGGGTCAACCTACGAGCAGTACTTC.

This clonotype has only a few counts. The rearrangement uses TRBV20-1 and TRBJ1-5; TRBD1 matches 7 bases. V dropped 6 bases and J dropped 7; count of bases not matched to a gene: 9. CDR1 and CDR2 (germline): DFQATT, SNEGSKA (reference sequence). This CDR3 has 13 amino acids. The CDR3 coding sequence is TGCAGTGCCGTAACAGGGGTTGGGCAGCCCCAGCATTTT. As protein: CSAVTGVGQPQHF.

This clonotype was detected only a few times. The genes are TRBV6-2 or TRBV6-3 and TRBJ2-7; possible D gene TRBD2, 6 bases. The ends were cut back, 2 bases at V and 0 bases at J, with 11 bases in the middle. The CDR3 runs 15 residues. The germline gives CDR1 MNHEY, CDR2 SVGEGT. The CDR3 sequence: CASSYAAGNSYEQYF. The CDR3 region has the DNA TGTGCCAGCAGTTACGCAGCGGGTAACTCCTACGAGCAGTACTTC.

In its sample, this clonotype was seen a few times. CDR3 protein: CASSLYSGVQGTEAFF. The DNA for the CDR3 is TGCGCCAGCAGCCTGTACTCGGGGGTTCAGGGCACTGAAGCTTTCTTT. V gene TRBV5-1 combines with J gene TRBJ1-1; tentatively, D is TRBD1 (5 bases). Germline V lookup: CDR1 SGHRS, CDR2 YFSETQ. Deletions cut 4 bases from V and 4 bases from J, with 20 bases between. The CDR3 totals 16 residues. Together with reference TRBV5-1 and TRBJ1-1, the CDR3 gives the full variable domain: KAGVTQTPRYLIKTRGQQVTLSCSPISGHRSVSWYQQTPGQGLQFLFEYFSETQRNKGNFPGRFSGRQFSNSRSEMNVSTLELGDSALYLCASSLYSGVQGTEAFFGQGTRLTVV.

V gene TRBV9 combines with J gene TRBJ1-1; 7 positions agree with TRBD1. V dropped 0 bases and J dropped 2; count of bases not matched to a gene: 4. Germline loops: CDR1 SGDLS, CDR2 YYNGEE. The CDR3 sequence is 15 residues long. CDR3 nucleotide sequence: TGTGCCAGCAGCGTAGCGGGACAGACAAACACTGAAGCTTTCTTT. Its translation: CASSVAGQTNTEAFF. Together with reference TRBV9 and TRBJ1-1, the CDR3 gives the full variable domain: DSGVTQTPKHLITATGQRVTLRCSPRSGDLSVYWYQQSLDQGLQFLIQYYNGEERAKGNILERFSAQQFPDLHSELNLSSLELGDSALYFCASSVAGQTNTEAFFGQGTRLTVV.

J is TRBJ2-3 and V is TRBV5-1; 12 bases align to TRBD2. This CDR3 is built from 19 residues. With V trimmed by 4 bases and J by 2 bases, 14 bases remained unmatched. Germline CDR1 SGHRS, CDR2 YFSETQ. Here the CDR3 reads CASSVSSGRARWATDTQYF. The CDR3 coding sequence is TGCGCCAGCAGCGTATCTAGCGGGAGGGCCCGGTGGGCCACAGATACGCAGTATTTT.

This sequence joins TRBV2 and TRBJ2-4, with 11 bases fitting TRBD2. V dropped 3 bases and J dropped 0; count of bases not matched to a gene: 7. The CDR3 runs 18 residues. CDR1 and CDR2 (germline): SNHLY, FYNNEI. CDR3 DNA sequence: TGTGCCAGCAGTGATTTGGGACTAGCGGCTAGAGCCAAAAACATTCAGTACTTC. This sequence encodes CASSDLGLAARAKNIQYF.